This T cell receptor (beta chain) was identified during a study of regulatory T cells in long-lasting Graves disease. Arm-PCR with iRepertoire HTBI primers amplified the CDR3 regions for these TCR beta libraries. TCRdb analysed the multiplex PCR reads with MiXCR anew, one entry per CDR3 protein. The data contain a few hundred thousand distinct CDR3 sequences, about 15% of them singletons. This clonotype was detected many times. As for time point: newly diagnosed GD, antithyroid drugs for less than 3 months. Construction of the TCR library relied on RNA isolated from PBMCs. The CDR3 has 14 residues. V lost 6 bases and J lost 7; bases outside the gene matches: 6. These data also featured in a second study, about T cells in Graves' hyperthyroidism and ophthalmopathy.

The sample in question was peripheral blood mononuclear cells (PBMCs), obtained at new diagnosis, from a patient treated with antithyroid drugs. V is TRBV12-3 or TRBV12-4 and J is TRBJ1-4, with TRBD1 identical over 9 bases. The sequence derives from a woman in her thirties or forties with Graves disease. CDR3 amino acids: CASSRDRGGEKLFF. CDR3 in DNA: TGTGCCAGCAGCCGCGACAGGGGGGGTGAAAAACTGTTTTTT.